This T cell receptor beta chain is drawn from a study of post-analysis software for immune sequencing data. Study-level points and caveats: Comparison of patients with controls showed a handful of TRBV segments more frequent in patients, TRBV5-6, TRBV5-1 and TRBV20-1 among them. Batch-matched samples strongly co-clustered by F measure.

This clonotype was seen many times. Its target is unknown. Libraries were made from TCR beta cDNA, and they carried unique molecular identifiers. Roughly 0.5 million cDNA molecules were obtained from approximately 0.91 to 9.4 million T cells. TCRdb re-derived calls from the PCR reads in MiXCR, one entry per CDR3 protein. In the table there are 250,000 to 300,000 distinct CDR3 sequences, 36% of which are singletons. CDR1 is DFQATT, CDR2 SNEGSKA, per germline (reference sequence). This CDR3 is 10 amino acids long. V shed 6 bases and J shed 13 bases, with 15 bases lying between them. The sequencing input was blood. This sequence was found in a girl between 5 and 17 years old with multiple sclerosis. The chain links TRBV20-1 to TRBJ2-5; tentatively, D is TRBD1 (5 bases). The CDR3 reads CSAWGGAVYF. The CDR3 region has the DNA TGCAGTGCGTGGGGTGGGGCGGTGTACTTC.